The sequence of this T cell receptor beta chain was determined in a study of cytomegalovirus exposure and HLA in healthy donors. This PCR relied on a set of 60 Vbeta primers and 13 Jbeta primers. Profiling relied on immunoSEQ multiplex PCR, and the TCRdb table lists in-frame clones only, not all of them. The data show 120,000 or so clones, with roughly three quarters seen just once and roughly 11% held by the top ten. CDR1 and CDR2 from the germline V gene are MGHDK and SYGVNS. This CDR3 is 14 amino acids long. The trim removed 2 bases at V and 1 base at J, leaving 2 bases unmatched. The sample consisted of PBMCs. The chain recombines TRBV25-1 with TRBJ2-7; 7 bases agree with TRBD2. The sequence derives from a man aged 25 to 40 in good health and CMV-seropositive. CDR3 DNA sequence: TGTGCCAGCAGTGAAAGCGGGGCGTCCTACGAGCAGTACTTC. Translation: CASSESGASYEQYF.